This T cell receptor (beta chain) was found in a study of T cell responses to AZD1222 COVID-19 vaccine. Findings of the study overall: Vaccine-associated CD4 TCRs spanned spike, dominant at 160-218 and 743-854.

The protocol was immunoSEQ multiplex PCR, while the TCRdb copy is restricted to in-frame clones and leaves out a portion. This sample has around 140,000 clones, with 85% to 90% found just once. Trimming stripped 2 bases from V and 2 bases from J, with 8 bases between. CDR3 length: 13 amino acids. The germline V gene encodes CDR1 SGHRS and CDR2 YFSETQ. On this clone itself: Its antigen is unknown.

This receptor was obtained from an adult in good health. The sample was peripheral blood, taken on day 0 of AZD1222 vaccination. The genes are TRBV5-1 and TRBJ2-7; D not resolved. CDR3 sequence reads: CASSLGPAYEQYF. The CDR3, as DNA: TGCGCCAGCAGCTTAGGGCCAGCCTACGAGCAGTACTTC.